One sample yielded the 19 T cell receptor beta chains listed below, sequenced in a study of blood T cell repertoires in COVID-19. Generated by immunoSEQ multiplex PCR, the TCRdb table keeps only in-frame clones and is missing some. The data show about 400,000 clones, with approximately 90% seen just once and around 4.4% held by the top ten. What was sequenced was peripheral blood. Every receptor here comes from a woman aged 25-40 years with acute or convalescent COVID-19.

J is TRBJ1-2 and V is TRBV6-5, with 7 bases aligning to TRBD1. Trimming removed 0 bases from V and 8 bases from J; junction bases left unmatched: 3. The germline V gene encodes CDR1 MNHEY and CDR2 SVGAGI. The CDR3 is made up of 13 amino acids. The CDR3 DNA reads TGTGCCAGCAGTTACTCGCAGGGGGGCGGCTACACCTTC. This gives the protein CASSYSQGGGYTF.

Concerning this clone itself: Other nucleotide sequences in the sample specify the same CDR3. The rearrangement joins TRBV5-1 to TRBJ2-5; unclear D gene. The V end was cut by 0 bases, the J end by 3 bases, with 6 bases between. CDR3 length: 13 residues. Germline V CDR1 and CDR2: SGHRS, YFSETQ. DNA of the CDR3: TGCGCCAGCAGCTTGGTAGCAGAAGAGACCCAGTACTTC. Protein sequence: CASSLVAEETQYF.

This rearrangement joins TRBV2 to TRBJ2-3; a weak D match, TRBD2 (7 bases). Germline-derived CDR1 and CDR2 are SNHLY and FYNNEI. The CDR3 length is 16 residues. The V end was cut by 0 bases, the J end by 2 bases, with 12 bases between. CDR3 region: CASSEAGGANTDTQYF. For the CDR3, the DNA is TGTGCCAGCAGTGAAGCTGGGGGGGCCAACACAGATACGCAGTATTTT. The whole variable domain, filled in from reference TRBV2 and TRBJ2-3, reads EPEVTQTPSHQVTQMGQEVILRCVPISNHLYFYWYRQILGQKVEFLVSFYNNEISEKSEIFDDQFSVERPDGSNFTLKIRSTKLEDSAMYFCASSEAGGANTDTQYFGPGTRLTVL.

The chain uses TRBV7-2 and TRBJ2-1; 10 bases match TRBD2. V lost 3 bases, J lost 7 bases, and 6 bases stayed unmatched. The CDR3 is 15 residues long. The germline CDR1 and CDR2 sequences are SGHTA and FQGNSA. CDR3 loop: CASSFGTSVFNEQFF. The CDR3 nucleotides are TGTGCCAGCAGCTTTGGGACTAGCGTGTTTAATGAGCAGTTCTTC.

This chain connects TRBV9 to TRBJ2-3, with TRBD2 identical over 12 bases. The CDR3 spans 17 residues. V shed 1 base and J 5 bases; nucleotides not matched to a gene: 8. Germline CDR1 and CDR2: SGDLS and YYNGEE. The CDR3 DNA follows: TGTGCCAGCAGCGTACCGAGACTAGCGGGGGCCAGAGATACGCAGTATTTT. Protein: CASSVPRLAGARDTQYF.

The table lists this clone with a count of one. This chain links TRBV19 with TRBJ2-1, with D maybe TRBD2 (6 bases). The germline CDR1 and CDR2 sequences are LNHDA and SQIVND (reference sequence). V was shortened by 3 bases and J by 6 bases, with 12 bases between the two germline ends. CDR3 length: 14 amino acids. Here the CDR3 DNA reads TGTGCCAGTAGTATCCTTAGCGGACGCAATGAGCAGTTCTTC. This codes for CASSILSGRNEQFF.

This clone has just one count. The J gene is TRBJ2-1, the V gene TRBV30; D ambiguous. Trimming cost V 3 bases and J 10 bases, with 10 bases left between them. CDR1 GTSNPN and CDR2 SVGIG come from the germline V gene (reference sequence). This CDR3 region has 11 residues. CDR3 sequence (DNA): TGTGCCTGGAGGACTGTGGCGGAGCAGTTCTTC. It codes for CAWRTVAEQFF.

The chain combines TRBV24-1 with TRBJ1-5; D ambiguous. V was shortened by 4 bases and J by 5 bases, with 11 bases between the two germline ends. Germline V gene data show CDR1 as KGHDR and CDR2 as SFDVKD. There are 14 residues in the CDR3. This chain's CDR3 is CATSDVNTDQPQHF. As DNA, the CDR3 is TGTGCCACCAGTGACGTGAATACGGATCAGCCCCAGCATTTT.

The genes are TRBV19 and TRBJ2-2; weak D call: TRBD1 (6 bases). V was clipped by 3 bases and J by 2 bases, with 13 bases between them. The CDR3 consists of 16 residues. CDR1 LNHDA and CDR2 SQIVND come from the germline V gene (reference sequence). In DNA, the CDR3 is TGTGCCAGTAGTATGGGGACACGGAAAAACACCGGGGAGCTGTTTTTT. Its translation is CASSMGTRKNTGELFF.

The chain uses TRBV11-2 and TRBJ1-2; D call uncertain. CDR1 and CDR2 (germline): SGHAT, FQNNGV. V lost 1 base and J 8 bases, leaving 14 bases between the germline ends. This CDR3 has 14 residues. The CDR3, as DNA: TGTGCCAGCAGCTTAGGACACCTTCCATGGGGCTACACCTTC. It translates to CASSLGHLPWGYTF.

This sequence joins TRBV5-5 and TRBJ2-2; no clear D gene. The CDR3 runs 13 residues. The germline V gene encodes CDR1 SGHKS and CDR2 YYEKEE (reference sequence). The V and J ends lost 4 bases and 5 bases respectively, with 9 bases between them. The CDR3 DNA reads TGTGCCAGCAGCCTTCCCGGGACCGGGGAGCTGTTTTTT. It specifies CASSLPGTGELFF.

The V gene is TRBV3-1 (or the pseudogene TRBV3-2), the J gene TRBJ1-6, with D tentatively TRBD1 (6 bases). The germline V gene has CDR1 LGHDT and CDR2 YNNKEL (reference sequence). V was cut by 6 bases and J by 10 bases, with 13 bases left in between. This CDR3 is 13 amino acids long. CDR3 sequence reads: CASSSTGSSPLHF. In DNA form, the CDR3 reads TGTGCCAGCAGTTCTACAGGGTCCTCACCCCTCCACTTT.

The chain is built from TRBV20-1 and TRBJ2-5; a possible D gene is TRBD1 (5 bases). The CDR3 contains 11 residues. Deletions cut 4 bases from V and 5 bases from J, with 8 bases between. Germline CDR1 DFQATT, CDR2 SNEGSKA (reference sequence). CDR3 loop: CSAIGDETQYF. The CDR3 nucleotides read TGCAGTGCTATAGGGGATGAGACCCAGTACTTC.

The V gene is TRBV5-6, the J gene TRBJ2-1; D is possibly TRBD2 (5 bases). Germline V gene sequence: CDR1 SGHDT, CDR2 YYEEEE. V was trimmed by 6 bases and J by 4 bases, leaving 17 bases between them. The CDR3 is 15 residues long. CDR3 sequence: CASNLLDFGYNEQFF. CDR3 nucleotide sequence: TGTGCCAGCAACCTCCTGGACTTTGGGTACAATGAGCAGTTCTTC. The entire variable domain, with the rest obtained from reference TRBV5-6 and TRBJ2-1, is as follows: DAGVTQSPTHLIKTRGQQVTLRCSPKSGHDTVSWYQQALGQGPQFIFQYYEEEERQRGNFPDRFSGHQFPNYSSELNVNALLLGDSALYLCASNLLDFGYNEQFFGPGTRLTVL.

This rearrangement joins TRBV4-2 to TRBJ1-2; D remains unclear. The V gene lost 1 base and the J gene lost 3 bases, with 12 bases spanning the gap. The CDR3 spans 15 residues. Germline CDR1 reads LGHNA; CDR2 reads YNFKEQ. The CDR3 protein is CASSQGGGGYYGYTF. The CDR3 DNA is TGTGCCAGCAGCCAAGGGGGAGGCGGATACTATGGCTACACCTTC.

This chain connects TRBV6-2 or TRBV6-3 to TRBJ2-5; 8 nucleotides match TRBD2. Germline trimming cut 5 bases from V and 5 bases from J; bases unmatched to any gene: 13. The length of the CDR3 is 16 residues. CDR1 and CDR2 from the germline V gene are MNHEY and SVGEGT. DNA for the CDR3: TGTGCCAGCAGTCATGATCAGGGACTAGTCGGCGAGACCCAGTACTTC. This gives the protein CASSHDQGLVGETQYF.

The J gene is TRBJ2-2, the V gene TRBV15; 10 bases align to TRBD2. The CDR3 is 16 residues long. Germline CDR1 is LNHNV and CDR2 is YYDKDF (reference sequence). The ends lost 2 bases at V and 1 base at J; junction bases unmatched: 1. CDR3 in DNA: TGTGCCACCAGCAGATTAGCGGGGGGGAACACCGGGGAGCTGTTTTTT. Translated, it gives CATSRLAGGNTGELFF.

The chain has TRBV3-1 (or the pseudogene TRBV3-2) and TRBJ1-2; D not resolved. This CDR3 is built from 13 residues. CDR1 is LGHDT and CDR2 is YNNKEL in the germline V gene (reference sequence). V shed 1 base and J shed 5 bases, with 8 bases lying between them. The CDR3: CASSQGAGYGYTF. In DNA, the CDR3 is TGTGCCAGCAGCCAAGGAGCCGGGTATGGCTACACCTTC.

The chain carries TRBV2 and TRBJ1-2; no firm D call. Germline loops: CDR1 SNHLY, CDR2 FYNNEI. The CDR3 has 15 amino acids. V gave up 3 bases and J gave up 4 bases, with 15 bases separating them. DNA for the CDR3: TGTGCCAGCAGTGACCTCTACAGAGCAAGCTATGGCTACACCTTC. This encodes CASSDLYRASYGYTF.